This TCR beta chain stems from a study of blood T cell repertoires in COVID-19. Background on the study: PBMCs, B-cell-depleted T cells, or T cells provided the cDNA or gDNA that made up the material.

V gave up 4 bases and J gave up 11 bases, with 12 bases separating them. Germline values: CDR1 SGDLS, CDR2 YYNGEE. The CDR3 sequence is 11 residues long. As originally analysed: Reference gene primer amplification in the assay estimated nucleated cell counts. TCRdb keeps only in-frame clones here, not all; method: immunoSEQ multiplex PCR. V, J and clone size are taken as reported in that table, and D and trimming were inferred from the DNA itself. The table records a few hundred thousand clones, around 87% of them present only once. Sequencing used peripheral blood. This chain uses TRBV9 with TRBJ1-1, with a tentative D call TRBD1 (5 bases). This receptor was obtained from a woman in her fifties or sixties with COVID-19, enrolled during active disease. The CDR3 protein is CASSSFGGAFF. The CDR3 DNA follows: TGTGCCAGCAGCTCCTTTGGGGGGGCTTTCTTT.